This paragraph covers one T cell receptor beta chain sequence. No antigen is known for it. This entry is derived from a study of T cell responses to AZD1222 COVID-19 vaccine. Study findings and constraints: A mostly white British donor set with more females was recruited, and clonal diversity was possibly underestimated. Mapped onto spike, vaccine-associated CD4 TCRs spanned it and were dominant at 160-218 and 743-854.

There are 16 residues in the CDR3. Per the germline V gene, CDR1 is PRHDT and CDR2 is FYEKMQ (reference sequence). Trimming shortened V by 5 bases and J by 2 bases, and 19 bases separated the two germline ends. Produced via immunoSEQ multiplex PCR; TCRdb's table is partial and in-frame only. Of 120,000 or so clones in the sample, less than 95% were seen once. The chain recombines TRBV13 with TRBJ2-7, with D possibly matching TRBD1 (8 bases). The source is an adult in good health. Sample: peripheral blood, taken on day 0 of AZD1222 vaccination. This chain's CDR3 is CASSTTDREGPYEQYF. CDR3 nucleotides: TGTGCCAGCAGCACCACGGACAGGGAGGGGCCCTACGAGCAGTACTTC.